This entry features one T cell receptor (beta chain) sequence. The target antigen is unknown. The CDR3 totals 16 residues. The V and J ends lost 2 bases and 3 bases, in that order; junction bases with no gene match: 5. Germline V CDR1 and CDR2: LNHDA, SQIVND (reference sequence). This sample is part of a study of cytomegalovirus exposure and HLA in healthy donors. The PCR contained 60 Vbeta and 13 Jbeta primers. Source study methods: An analysis that came later counted roughly 87 million unique TCR beta chains, around 12 million shared. Measured with immunoSEQ multiplex PCR; TCRdb has only the in-frame clones, and not every one. V, J and clone size are taken as reported in that table, and D and trimming were inferred from the DNA itself. The top ten hold 2.5% to 4% of the sample, which has roughly 100,000 clones, around two thirds seen once. Points from the study as a whole: Sequencing artifact likely explains a cluster of highly shared sequence variants.

The receptor comes from a woman aged 45-65 years in good health and CMV-seronegative. V is TRBV19 and J is TRBJ2-3; 10 nucleotides match TRBD2. Sequencing was done on a sample of PBMCs. DNA of the CDR3: TGTGCCAGTAGTATAAGAGCGGGAGGGCAGACAGATACGCAGTATTTT. Its protein is CASSIRAGGQTDTQYF.